The clone carrying this TCR beta chain was picked up many times. The CDR3 runs 15 residues. V lost 5 bases to trimming and J lost 2 bases; unmatched junction nucleotides: 6. Germline assignment: CDR1 DFQATT and CDR2 SNEGSKA (reference sequence). These data belong to a study of T cells in Graves' hyperthyroidism and ophthalmopathy. RNA transcripts yielded amplified TCR beta CDR3 regions. A first-round RT-PCR of the TCR CDR3 used the HTBI primer set. TCRdb analysed the multiplex PCR reads with MiXCR anew, one entry per CDR3 protein. The sample shows 600,000 to 800,000 distinct CDR3 sequences, approximately 40% of them seen only once.

The TCR was taken from a woman aged 40 to 55 with Graves' hyperthyroidism. The sample consisted of blood. The chain links TRBV20-1 to TRBJ2-7; TRBD2 agrees at 13 bases. CDR3 DNA sequence: TGCAGTGCTTCCGGGACTAGCGGGAAACCCTACGAGCAGTACTTC. This encodes CSASGTSGKPYEQYF.